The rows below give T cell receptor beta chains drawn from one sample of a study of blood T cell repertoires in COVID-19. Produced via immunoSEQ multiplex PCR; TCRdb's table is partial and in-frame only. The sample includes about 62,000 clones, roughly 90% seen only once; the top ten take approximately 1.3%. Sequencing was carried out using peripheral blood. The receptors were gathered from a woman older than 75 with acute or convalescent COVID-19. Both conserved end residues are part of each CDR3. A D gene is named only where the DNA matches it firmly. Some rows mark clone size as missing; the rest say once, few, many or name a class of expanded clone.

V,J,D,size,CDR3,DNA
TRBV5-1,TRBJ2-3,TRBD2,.,CASSPEGLAGGPDTQYF,TGCGCCAGCAGCCCCGAAGGACTAGCGGGAGGGCCAGATACGCAGTATTTT
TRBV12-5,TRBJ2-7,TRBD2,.,CASALGTSDYEQYF,TGTGCTAGTGCCCTGGGGACTAGCGACTACGAGCAGTACTTC
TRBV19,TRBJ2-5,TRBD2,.,CASSIDTRTSDIQETQYF,TGTGCCAGTAGTATAGATACCCGGACTAGCGATATCCAAGAGACCCAGTACTTC
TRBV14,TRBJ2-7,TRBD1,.,CASSTRTGATYEQYF,TGTGCCAGCAGCACCAGAACAGGGGCTACCTACGAGCAGTACTTC
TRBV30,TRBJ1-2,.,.,CAWSVRPRGGYTF,TGTGCCTGGAGTGTACGCCCAAGAGGGGGCTACACCTTC
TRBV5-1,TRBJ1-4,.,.,CASSLRNANEKLFF,TGCGCCAGCAGCCTCAGAAATGCTAATGAAAAACTGTTTTTT
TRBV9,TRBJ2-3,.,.,CASSVGISADTQYF,TGTGCCAGCAGCGTAGGTATTTCGGCAGATACGCAGTATTTT
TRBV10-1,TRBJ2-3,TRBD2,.,CASSENGGGDTQYF,TGCGCCAGCAGTGAGAATGGGGGGGGAGATACGCAGTATTTT
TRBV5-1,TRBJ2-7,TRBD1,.,CASAPGGNERQYF,TGCGCCAGCGCCCCAGGGGGTAATGAGAGGCAGTACTTC
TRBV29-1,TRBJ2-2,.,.,CSVELLASGELFF,TGCAGCGTCGAGCTGCTAGCATCCGGGGAGCTGTTTTTT
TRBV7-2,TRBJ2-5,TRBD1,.,CASSLNRGPYQETQYF,TGTGCCAGCAGCTTGAACAGGGGGCCCTACCAAGAGACCCAGTACTTC
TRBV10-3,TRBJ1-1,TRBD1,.,CAISESRGTEAFF,TGTGCCATCAGTGAGTCCAGGGGGACTGAAGCTTTCTTT
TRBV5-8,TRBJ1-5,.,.,CASSPINQPQHF,TGTGCCAGCAGCCCTATCAATCAGCCCCAGCATTTT
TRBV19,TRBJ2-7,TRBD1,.,CASSIGTEYEQYF,TGTGCCAGTAGTATCGGGACAGAATACGAGCAGTACTTC
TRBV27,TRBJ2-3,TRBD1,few,CASLSIRTGRTDTQYF,TGTGCCAGCCTAAGCATCCGGACAGGGCGGACAGATACGCAGTATTTT
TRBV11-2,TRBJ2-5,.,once,CASSLESRGWETQYF,TGTGCCAGCAGCTTAGAATCTAGGGGGTGGGAGACCCAGTACTTC
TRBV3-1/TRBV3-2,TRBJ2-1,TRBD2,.,CASSQEGIAGSYNEQFF,TGTGCCAGCAGCCAAGAAGGAATAGCGGGATCCTACAATGAGCAGTTCTTC
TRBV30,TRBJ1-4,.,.,CAWQNRDPNEKLFF,TGTGCCTGGCAAAACAGGGACCCTAATGAAAAACTGTTTTTT
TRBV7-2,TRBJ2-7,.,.,CASSLGSGYSYEQYF,TGTGCCAGCAGCTTAGGGAGCGGGTACTCCTACGAGCAGTACTTC
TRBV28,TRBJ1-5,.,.,CASSQTNQPQHF,TGTGCCAGCAGCCAGACTAATCAGCCCCAGCATTTT
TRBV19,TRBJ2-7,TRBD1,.,CASSPDRGPPREQYF,TGTGCCAGTAGCCCCGACAGGGGTCCTCCCCGCGAGCAGTACTTC
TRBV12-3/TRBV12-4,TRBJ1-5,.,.,CASTGVNQPQHF,TGTGCCAGCACGGGGGTAAATCAGCCCCAGCATTTT
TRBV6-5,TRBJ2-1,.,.,CASSSPRYNEQFF,TGTGCCAGCAGCTCGCCTAGGTACAATGAGCAGTTCTTC
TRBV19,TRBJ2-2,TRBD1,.,CASHTGDANTGELFF,TGTGCCAGTCACACAGGGGACGCGAACACCGGGGAGCTGTTTTTT
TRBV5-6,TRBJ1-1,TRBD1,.,CASSLGQATEAFF,TGTGCCAGCAGCCTGGGACAGGCAACTGAAGCTTTCTTT
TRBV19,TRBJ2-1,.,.,CASSIQTYNEQFF,TGTGCCAGTAGTATTCAGACTTACAATGAGCAGTTCTTC
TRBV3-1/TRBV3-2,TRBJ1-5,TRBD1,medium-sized,CASSLGTGGNQPQHF,TGTGCCAGCAGCCTTGGGACAGGGGGCAATCAGCCCCAGCATTTT
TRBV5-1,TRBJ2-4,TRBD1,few,CASSSGTGLAKNIQYF,TGCGCCAGCAGCTCGGGGACAGGGTTGGCCAAAAACATTCAGTACTTC
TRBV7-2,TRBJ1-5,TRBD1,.,CASSGTGFGQPQHF,TGTGCCAGCAGCGGGACAGGGTTCGGTCAGCCCCAGCATTTT
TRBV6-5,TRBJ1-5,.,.,CASRIRTQNQPQHF,TGTGCCAGCAGGATAAGGACACAGAATCAGCCCCAGCATTTT
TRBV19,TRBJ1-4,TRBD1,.,CASTFGQGWTNEKLFF,TGTGCCAGTACTTTCGGACAGGGATGGACTAATGAAAAACTGTTTTTT
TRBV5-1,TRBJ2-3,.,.,CASSAGQSTDTQYF,TGCGCCAGCAGCGCGGGACAGAGCACAGATACGCAGTATTTT
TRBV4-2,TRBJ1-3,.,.,CASSQDWTAASGNTIYF,TGTGCCAGCAGCCAAGATTGGACAGCCGCTTCTGGAAACACCATATATTTT
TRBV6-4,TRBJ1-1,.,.,CASPGGQAWNTEAFF,TGTGCCAGCCCTGGAGGTCAGGCTTGGAACACTGAAGCTTTCTTT
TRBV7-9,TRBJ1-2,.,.,CASSRADGGFDTF,TGTGCCAGCAGCCGGGCCGATGGGGGCTTCGACACCTTC
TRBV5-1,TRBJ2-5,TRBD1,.,CASSLAPGQGQETQYF,TGCGCCAGCAGCTTGGCTCCGGGACAGGGACAAGAGACCCAGTACTTC
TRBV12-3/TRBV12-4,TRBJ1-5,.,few,CASSFRQPQHF,TGTGCCAGCAGTTTCAGGCAGCCCCAGCATTTT
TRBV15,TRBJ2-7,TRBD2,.,CATSPLGGGIYEQYF,TGTGCCACCAGCCCCCTCGGGGGGGGGATCTACGAGCAGTACTTC
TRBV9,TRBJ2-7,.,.,CASGWGQGIGEQYF,TGTGCCAGCGGATGGGGGCAGGGAATTGGCGAGCAGTACTTC
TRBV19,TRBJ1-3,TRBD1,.,CASSTRQGTGNTIYF,TGTGCCAGTAGCACCAGACAGGGGACTGGAAACACCATATATTTT
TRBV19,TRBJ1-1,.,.,CASSPRVVVNTEAFF,TGTGCCAGTAGTCCGCGGGTGGTGGTGAACACTGAAGCTTTCTTT
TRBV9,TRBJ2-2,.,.,CASSVTGPGELFF,TGTGCCAGCAGCGTAACAGGTCCCGGGGAGCTGTTTTTT
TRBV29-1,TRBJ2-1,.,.,CSVGGTPLVDEQFF,TGCAGCGTAGGCGGGACGCCCCTGGTCGATGAGCAGTTCTTC
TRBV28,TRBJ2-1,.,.,CASSPVPSSYNEQFF,TGTGCCAGCAGTCCCGTTCCGAGCTCCTACAATGAGCAGTTCTTC
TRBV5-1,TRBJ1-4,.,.,CASSLEAQGVLREKLFF,TGCGCCAGCAGCTTGGAGGCACAGGGAGTTCTCCGTGAAAAACTGTTTTTT
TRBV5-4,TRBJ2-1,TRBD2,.,CASSLSLAGDSEQFF,TGTGCCAGCAGCTTGTCACTAGCGGGAGATTCTGAGCAGTTCTTC
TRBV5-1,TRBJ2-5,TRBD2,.,CASRYRPTSTETQYF,TGCGCCAGCAGATATCGACCGACTAGCACGGAGACCCAGTACTTC
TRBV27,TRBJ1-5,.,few,CASSLDRAQPQHF,TGTGCCAGCAGTTTAGACAGAGCCCAGCCCCAGCATTTT
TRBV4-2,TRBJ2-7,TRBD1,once,CASSLPSGTGIDEQYF,TGTGCCAGCAGCCTCCCCTCCGGGACAGGAATTGACGAGCAGTACTTC
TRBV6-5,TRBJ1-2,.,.,CASSDLGGARYGYTF,TGTGCCAGCAGCGACCTGGGGGGGGCTCGGTATGGCTACACCTTC
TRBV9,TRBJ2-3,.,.,CASSPRGTDTQYF,TGTGCCAGCAGCCCCCGAGGCACAGATACGCAGTATTTT
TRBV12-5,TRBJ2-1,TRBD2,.,CASGLVLGGRPRGQFF,TGTGCTAGTGGTTTGGTACTCGGCGGGAGGCCCCGGGGGCAGTTCTTC
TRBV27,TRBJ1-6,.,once,CASSFADSNSPLHF,TGTGCCAGCAGTTTCGCGGACTCTAATTCACCCCTCCACTTT
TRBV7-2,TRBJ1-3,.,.,CASSLARAGNTIYF,TGTGCCAGCAGCTTAGCCCGGGCTGGAAACACCATATATTTT
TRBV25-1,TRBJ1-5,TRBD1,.,CASSPTGAAQPQHF,TGTGCCAGCAGTCCTACAGGGGCGGCTCAGCCCCAGCATTTT
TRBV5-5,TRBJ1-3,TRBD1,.,CASSLEVLNRGSGNTIYF,TGTGCCAGCAGCTTGGAGGTTTTGAACAGGGGCTCTGGAAACACCATATATTTT
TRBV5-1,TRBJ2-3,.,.,CASSLGLTDTQYF,TGCGCCAGCAGCTTGGGGCTCACAGATACGCAGTATTTT
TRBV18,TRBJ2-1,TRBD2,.,CASSLSSGGVLNEQFF,TGTGCCAGCTCACTTTCTAGCGGGGGGGTCCTCAATGAGCAGTTCTTC
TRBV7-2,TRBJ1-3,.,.,CASSIQGFSGNTIYF,TGTGCCAGCAGCATCCAGGGGTTCTCTGGAAACACCATATATTTT
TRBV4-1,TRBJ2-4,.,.,CASSQDVDLPPGVAKNIQYF,TGCGCCAGCAGCCAAGATGTAGACCTCCCACCGGGGGTGGCCAAAAACATTCAGTACTTC